This TCR beta chain came from a study of kidney transplant recipient with SARS-CoV-2 infection. The sample holds many counts of this clonotype. TCRdb fed the reads into MiXCR, producing one record per CDR3 protein. The sample lists about 240,000 distinct CDR3 sequences, 29% occurring once. The starting material was a blood sample, obtained at baseline and on approximately day 120 from a kidney transplant recipient. This TCR came from a male patient in his thirties who had COVID-19 and was a kidney transplant recipient. Some T cells could come from the graft donor.

The CDR3: CATSRVRFSRVDGYTF. The DNA of the CDR3 is TGTGCCACCAGCAGAGTACGATTTAGCAGGGTGGATGGCTACACCTTC. V gene TRBV15 combines with J gene TRBJ1-2, with TRBD1 as a possible D gene (5 bases). V lost 1 base and J 6 bases, leaving 18 bases between the germline ends. CDR3 length: 16 residues. Germline assignment: CDR1 LNHNV and CDR2 YYDKDF (reference sequence).